The clone carrying this T cell receptor beta chain has only a few counts. Its specificity is unknown. Germline loops: CDR1 SQVTM, CDR2 ANQGSEA. This CDR3 has 13 residues. Trimming removed 5 bases at V and 5 bases at J, with 15 bases between. The method was immunoSEQ multiplex PCR; TCRdb's version includes in-frame clones alone and lacks a portion of them. The sample carries about 72,000 clones, around four fifths recorded once. This sample is drawn from a study of T cells in localized non-small cell lung cancer. Whole-study results and caveats: The appearance of a median 57 of the top 100 tumor clones was seen in adjacent lung. Compared with tumor, uninvolved adjacent lung displayed greater T cell clonality, ranking highest overall. An association was observed between higher blood T cell density and longer overall survival.

The sequence was collected from an older female donor with stage I lung adenocarcinoma. Material: peripheral blood, obtained before any cancer treatment. The chain combines TRBV29-1 with TRBJ1-1; possible D gene TRBD1, 6 bases. The CDR3 here is CSVSDRRGTEAFF. Written as DNA, the CDR3 is TGCAGCGTTTCTGACAGGAGGGGTACTGAAGCTTTCTTT.